Following are 7 T cell receptor beta chains from one sample sequenced in a study of tissue T cells after allogeneic stem cell transplantation (dated by TCRdb to between 2021 and 2024). The library relied on the immunoSEQ multiplex PCR assay. TCRdb took this table from immuneACCESS and kept in-frame rearrangements with V and J called. Such tables lack part of the clones; where checked against another copy, unresolved V genes explain under half of the gap, and the rest is unexplained. Counted in this sample were 26,000 or so clones; roughly 89% of them appeared once. Jointly, the top ten make up about 2% of the sample. The intended sense of this specimen's time point label: recipient (host-origin) PBMCs collected before allo-HCT. This sample comprised blood, obtained before transplantation. These receptors originate from a male donor aged 60 or over who later had graft-versus-host disease after an allogeneic stem cell transplant.

V usage is TRBV7-2 and J usage is TRBJ1-2, with 11 bases lining up with TRBD1. The CDR3 contains 16 residues. Germline CDR1 reads SGHTA; CDR2 reads FQGNSA. V was pared by 5 bases and J by 5 bases, with 10 bases of the junction left unmatched. CDR3 DNA: TGTGCCAGCAGCGCCTCGCGGACAGGGGGCGGGTATGGCTACACCTTC. Its translation is CASSASRTGGGYGYTF.

J is TRBJ2-1 and V is TRBV30; TRBD2 matches 11 bases. Germline values: CDR1 GTSNPN, CDR2 SVGIG (reference sequence). V lost 2 bases, J lost 6 bases, and 6 bases stayed unmatched. The CDR3 is 15 amino acids. Here the CDR3 DNA reads TGTGCCTGGAGTTGGTATAGCGGGAGGGCCAATGAGCAGTTCTTC. Amino acid sequence: CAWSWYSGRANEQFF.

The chain is built from TRBV12-3 or TRBV12-4 and TRBJ2-7; 11 bases match TRBD2. V lost 5 bases and J lost 6; bases outside the gene matches: 3. This CDR3 comprises 13 residues. CDR3 in amino acids: CASSATSGSEQYF. CDR3 in DNA: TGTGCCAGCAGTGCCACTAGCGGGAGCGAGCAGTACTTC.

The chain is built from TRBV2 and TRBJ1-2; D is possibly TRBD1 (6 bases). This CDR3 region has 12 residues. In germline, CDR1 is SNHLY, CDR2 FYNNEI. Trimming took 8 bases from V and 5 from J, leaving 12 bases between them. The DNA for the CDR3 is TGTGCCAGCTTGGGGGCCTCATATGGCTACACCTTC. Encoded protein: CASLGASYGYTF.

The rearrangement links TRBV30 to TRBJ1-5; no reliable D call. This CDR3 has 14 amino acids. V lost 3 bases, J lost 4 bases, and 13 bases lay in between. Looked up from germline, CDR1 is GTSNPN and CDR2 is SVGIG (reference sequence). The CDR3 DNA reads as TGTGCCTGGAGGGGTTTGGGCAGTAATCAGCCCCAGCATTTT. It codes for CAWRGLGSNQPQHF.

The chain couples TRBV6-5 to TRBJ2-3; tentatively, D is TRBD1 or TRBD2 (5 bases each). The germline V gene encodes CDR1 MNHEY and CDR2 SVGAGI. V lost 6 bases and J 5 bases, leaving 15 bases between the germline ends. This CDR3 has 14 amino acids. DNA for the CDR3: TGTGCCAGCAGGGGACCGGTCCGGGGAGATACGCAGTATTTT. This sequence encodes CASRGPVRGDTQYF.

The V call is TRBV30, the J call TRBJ1-1; D is perhaps TRBD1 (6 bases). This CDR3 has 13 amino acids. Germline CDR1 and CDR2: GTSNPN and SVGIG (reference sequence). Trimming took off 2 bases at V and 4 bases at J, with 11 bases between the two ends. CDR3 sequence (DNA): TGTGCCTGGAGTACCCAGGGGTTCACTGAAGCTTTCTTT. This sequence encodes CAWSTQGFTEAFF.